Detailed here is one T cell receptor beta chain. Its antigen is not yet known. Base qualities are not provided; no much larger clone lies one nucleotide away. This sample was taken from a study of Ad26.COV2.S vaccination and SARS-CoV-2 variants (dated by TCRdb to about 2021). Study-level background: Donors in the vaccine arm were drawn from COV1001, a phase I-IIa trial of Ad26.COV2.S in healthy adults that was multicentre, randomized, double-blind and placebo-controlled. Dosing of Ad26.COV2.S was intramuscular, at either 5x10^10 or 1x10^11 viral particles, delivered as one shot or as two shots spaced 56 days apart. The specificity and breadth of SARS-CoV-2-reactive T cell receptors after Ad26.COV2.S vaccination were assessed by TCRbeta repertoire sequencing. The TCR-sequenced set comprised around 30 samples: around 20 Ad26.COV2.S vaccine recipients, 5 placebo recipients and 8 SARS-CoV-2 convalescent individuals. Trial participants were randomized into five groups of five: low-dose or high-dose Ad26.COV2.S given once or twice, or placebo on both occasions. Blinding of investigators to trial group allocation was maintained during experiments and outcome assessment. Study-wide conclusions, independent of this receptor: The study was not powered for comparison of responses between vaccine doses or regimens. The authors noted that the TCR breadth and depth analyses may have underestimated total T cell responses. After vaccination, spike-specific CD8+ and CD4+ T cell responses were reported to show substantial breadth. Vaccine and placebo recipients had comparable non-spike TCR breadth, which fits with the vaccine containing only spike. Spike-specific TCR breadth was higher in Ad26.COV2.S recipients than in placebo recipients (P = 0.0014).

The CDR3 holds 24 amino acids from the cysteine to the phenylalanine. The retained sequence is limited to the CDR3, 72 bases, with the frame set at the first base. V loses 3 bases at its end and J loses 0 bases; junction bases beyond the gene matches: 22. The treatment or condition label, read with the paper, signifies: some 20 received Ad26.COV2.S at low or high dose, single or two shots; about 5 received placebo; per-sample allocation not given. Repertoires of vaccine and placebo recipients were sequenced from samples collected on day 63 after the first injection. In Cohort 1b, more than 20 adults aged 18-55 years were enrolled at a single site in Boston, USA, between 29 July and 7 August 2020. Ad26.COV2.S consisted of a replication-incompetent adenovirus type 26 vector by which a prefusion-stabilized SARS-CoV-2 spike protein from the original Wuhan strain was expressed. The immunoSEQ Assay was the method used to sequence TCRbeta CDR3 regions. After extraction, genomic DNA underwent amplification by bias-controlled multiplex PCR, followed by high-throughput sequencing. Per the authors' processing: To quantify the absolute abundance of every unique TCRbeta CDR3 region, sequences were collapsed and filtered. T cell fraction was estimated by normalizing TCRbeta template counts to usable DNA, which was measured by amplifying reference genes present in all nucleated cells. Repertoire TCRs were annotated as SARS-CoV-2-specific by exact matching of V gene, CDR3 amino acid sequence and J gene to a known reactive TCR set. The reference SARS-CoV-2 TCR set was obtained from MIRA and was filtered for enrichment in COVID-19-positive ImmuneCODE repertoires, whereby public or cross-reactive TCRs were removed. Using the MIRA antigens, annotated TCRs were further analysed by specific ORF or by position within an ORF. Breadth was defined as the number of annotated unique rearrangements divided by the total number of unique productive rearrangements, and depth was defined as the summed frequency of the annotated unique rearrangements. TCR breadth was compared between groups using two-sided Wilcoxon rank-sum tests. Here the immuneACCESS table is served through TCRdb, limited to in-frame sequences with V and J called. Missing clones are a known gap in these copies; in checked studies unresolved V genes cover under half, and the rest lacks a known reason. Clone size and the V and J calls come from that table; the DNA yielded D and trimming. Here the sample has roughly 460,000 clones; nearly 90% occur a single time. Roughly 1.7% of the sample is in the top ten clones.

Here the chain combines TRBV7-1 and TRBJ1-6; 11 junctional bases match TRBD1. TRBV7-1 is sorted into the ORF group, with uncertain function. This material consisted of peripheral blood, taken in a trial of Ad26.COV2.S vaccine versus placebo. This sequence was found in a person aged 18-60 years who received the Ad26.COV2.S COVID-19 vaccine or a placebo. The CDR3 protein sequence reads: CASSSEFRTGGRIPPSSYNSPLHF. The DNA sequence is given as TGTGCCAGCAGCTCCGAATTTCGGACAGGGGGCAGAATCCCCCCGAGCTCCTATAATTCACCCCTCCACTTT.